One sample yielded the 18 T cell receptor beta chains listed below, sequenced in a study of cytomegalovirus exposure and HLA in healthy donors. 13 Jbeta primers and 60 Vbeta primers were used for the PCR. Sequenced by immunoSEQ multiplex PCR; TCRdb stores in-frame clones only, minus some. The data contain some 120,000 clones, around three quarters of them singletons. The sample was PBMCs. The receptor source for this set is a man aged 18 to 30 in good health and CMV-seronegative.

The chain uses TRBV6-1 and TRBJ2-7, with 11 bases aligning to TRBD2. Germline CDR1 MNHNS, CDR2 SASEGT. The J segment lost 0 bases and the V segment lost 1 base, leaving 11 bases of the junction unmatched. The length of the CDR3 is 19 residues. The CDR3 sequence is CASSEVWAGLAGPSYEQYV. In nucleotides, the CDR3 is TGTGCCAGCAGTGAAGTTTGGGCCGGACTAGCGGGCCCCTCCTACGAGCAGTACGTC.

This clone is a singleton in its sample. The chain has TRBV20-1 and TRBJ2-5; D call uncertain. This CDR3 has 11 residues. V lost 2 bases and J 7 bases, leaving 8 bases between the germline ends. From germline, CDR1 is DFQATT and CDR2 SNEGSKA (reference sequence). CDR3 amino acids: CSARSPGTQYF. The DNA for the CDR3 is TGCAGTGCTAGATCCCCCGGGACCCAGTACTTC.

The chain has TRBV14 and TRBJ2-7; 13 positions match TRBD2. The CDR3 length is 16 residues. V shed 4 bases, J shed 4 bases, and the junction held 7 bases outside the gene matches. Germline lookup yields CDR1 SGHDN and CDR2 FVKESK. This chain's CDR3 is CASSPGLAGVNYEQYF. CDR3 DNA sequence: TGTGCCAGCAGCCCCGGACTAGCGGGAGTTAATTACGAGCAGTACTTC.

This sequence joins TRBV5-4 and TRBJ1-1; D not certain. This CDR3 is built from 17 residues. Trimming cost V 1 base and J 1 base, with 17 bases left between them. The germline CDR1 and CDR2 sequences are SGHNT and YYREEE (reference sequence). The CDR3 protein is CASSLRGINGRNTEAFF. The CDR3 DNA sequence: TGTGCCAGCAGCTTGCGGGGAATTAACGGCAGGAACACTGAAGCTTTCTTT.

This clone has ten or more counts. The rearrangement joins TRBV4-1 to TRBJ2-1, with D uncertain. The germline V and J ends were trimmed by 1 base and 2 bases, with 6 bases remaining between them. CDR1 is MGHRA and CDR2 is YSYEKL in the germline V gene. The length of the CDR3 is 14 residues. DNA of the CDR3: TGCGCCAGCAGCCAAGGCGAAACCTACAATGAGCAGTTCTTC. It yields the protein CASSQGETYNEQFF.

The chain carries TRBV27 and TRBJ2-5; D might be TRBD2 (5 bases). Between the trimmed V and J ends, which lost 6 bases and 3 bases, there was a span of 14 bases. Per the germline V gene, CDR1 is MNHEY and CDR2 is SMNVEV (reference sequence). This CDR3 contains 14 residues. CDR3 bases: TGTGCCAGCAGCGGCCCGGGGTTGGAAGAGACCCAGTACTTC. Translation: CASSGPGLEETQYF.

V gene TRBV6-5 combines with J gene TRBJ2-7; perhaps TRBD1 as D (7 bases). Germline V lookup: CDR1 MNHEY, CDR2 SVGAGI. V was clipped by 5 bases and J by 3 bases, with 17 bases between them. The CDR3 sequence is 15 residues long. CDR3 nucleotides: TGTGCCAGCAGTAGATACAGGGGAGGAAACTACGAGCAGTACTTC. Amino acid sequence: CASSRYRGGNYEQYF.

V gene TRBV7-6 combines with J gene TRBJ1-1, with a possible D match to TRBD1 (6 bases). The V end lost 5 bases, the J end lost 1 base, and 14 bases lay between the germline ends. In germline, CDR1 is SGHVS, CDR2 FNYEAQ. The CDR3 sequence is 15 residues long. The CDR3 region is CASSDTGHSNTEAFF. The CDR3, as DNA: TGTGCCAGCAGCGACACGGGACACTCGAACACTGAAGCTTTCTTT.

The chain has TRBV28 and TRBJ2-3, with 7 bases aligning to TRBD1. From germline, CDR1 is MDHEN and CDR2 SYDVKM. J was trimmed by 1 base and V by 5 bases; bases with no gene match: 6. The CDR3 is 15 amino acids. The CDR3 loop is CASSRTGWGTDTQYF. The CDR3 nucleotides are TGTGCCAGCAGTCGGACAGGATGGGGCACAGATACGCAGTATTTT.

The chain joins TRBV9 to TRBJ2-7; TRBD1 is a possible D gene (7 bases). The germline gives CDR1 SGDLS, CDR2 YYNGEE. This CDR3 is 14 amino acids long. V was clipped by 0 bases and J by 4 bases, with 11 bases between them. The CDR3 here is CASSVGGTDYEQYF. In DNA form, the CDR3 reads TGTGCCAGCAGCGTAGGCGGGACAGATTACGAGCAGTACTTC.

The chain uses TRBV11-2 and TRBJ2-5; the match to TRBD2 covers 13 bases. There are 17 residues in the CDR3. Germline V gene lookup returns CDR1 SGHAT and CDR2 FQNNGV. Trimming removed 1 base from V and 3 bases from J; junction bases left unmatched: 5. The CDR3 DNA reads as TGTGCCAGCAGCTTAGGGGGACTAGCGGGAACCAAAGAGACCCAGTACTTC. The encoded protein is CASSLGGLAGTKETQYF.

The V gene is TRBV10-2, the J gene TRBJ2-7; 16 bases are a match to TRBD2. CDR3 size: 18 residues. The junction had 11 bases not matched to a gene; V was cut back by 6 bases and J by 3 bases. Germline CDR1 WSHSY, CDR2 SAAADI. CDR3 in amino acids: CASSILGLAGGPGYEQYV. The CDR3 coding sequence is TGCGCCAGCAGCATACTGGGACTAGCGGGAGGGCCAGGCTACGAGCAGTACGTC.

The CDR3 nucleotides read TGTGCCAGTAGTATTAGCGGCGGGAGGGCCGGTACAGATACGCAGTATTTT. Amino acids: CASSISGGRAGTDTQYF. The chain has TRBV19 and TRBJ2-3; TRBD2 matches 9 bases. The length of the CDR3 is 17 residues. With 3 bases clipped from V and 3 bases from J, the junction kept 10 bases outside the gene matches. Germline loops: CDR1 LNHDA, CDR2 SQIVND (reference sequence).

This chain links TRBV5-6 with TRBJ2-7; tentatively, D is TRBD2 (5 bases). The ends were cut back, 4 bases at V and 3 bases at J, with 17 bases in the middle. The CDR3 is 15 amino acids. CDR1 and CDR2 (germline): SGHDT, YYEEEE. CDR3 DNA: TGTGCCAGCAGCGCGAGCGGACTGTTCAGCTACGAGCAGTACTTC. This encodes CASSASGLFSYEQYF.

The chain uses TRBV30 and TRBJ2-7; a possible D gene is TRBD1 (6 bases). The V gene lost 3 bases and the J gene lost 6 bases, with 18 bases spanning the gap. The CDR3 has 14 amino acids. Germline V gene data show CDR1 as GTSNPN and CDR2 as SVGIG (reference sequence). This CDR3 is CAWRSTGRMGEQYF. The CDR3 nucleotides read TGTGCCTGGAGAAGTACAGGGAGAATGGGCGAGCAGTACTTC.

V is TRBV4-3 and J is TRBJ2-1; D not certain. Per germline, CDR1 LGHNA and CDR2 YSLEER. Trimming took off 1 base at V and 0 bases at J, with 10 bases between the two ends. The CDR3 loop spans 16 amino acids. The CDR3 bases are TGCGCCAGCAGCCAAGGGGCCGTGAGCTCCTACAATGAGCAGTTCTTC. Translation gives CASSQGAVSSYNEQFF.

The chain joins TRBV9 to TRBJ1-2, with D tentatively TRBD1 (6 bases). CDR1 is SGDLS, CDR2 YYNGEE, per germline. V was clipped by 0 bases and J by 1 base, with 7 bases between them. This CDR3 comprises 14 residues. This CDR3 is CASSVGDNNYGYTF. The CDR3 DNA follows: TGTGCCAGCAGCGTAGGGGACAATAACTATGGCTACACCTTC.

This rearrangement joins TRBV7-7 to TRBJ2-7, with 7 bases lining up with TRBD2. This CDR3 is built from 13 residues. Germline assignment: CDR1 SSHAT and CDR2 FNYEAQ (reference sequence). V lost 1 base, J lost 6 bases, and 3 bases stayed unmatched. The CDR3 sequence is CASSLELASEQYV. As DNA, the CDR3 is TGTGCCAGCAGCTTAGAACTAGCGAGCGAGCAGTACGTC.